Presented here are 25 T cell receptor beta chains from one specimen sequenced in a study of glioma-infiltrating T cells. Amplification of TCR alpha and beta CDR3 regions from RNA used iRepertoire nested multiplex PCR. Each CDR3 protein is one row after TCRdb ran MiXCR on the multiplex PCR reads. Of under 150,000 distinct CDR3 sequences listed, about 25% are singletons. Material for sequencing was glioma tissue, nonneoplastic brain tissue, or PBMCs (not recorded which). All receptors derive from a human donor with low-grade glioma or glioblastoma, undergoing nonglioma brain surgery, or in good health (not recorded which).

This clonotype was detected ten times or more. The chain employs TRBV27 and TRBJ2-5; 7 bases are shared with TRBD1. The CDR3 has 13 amino acids. V shed 10 bases and J 1 base; nucleotides not matched to a gene: 6. Germline CDR1 reads MNHEY; CDR2 reads SMNVEV (reference sequence). In DNA form, the CDR3 reads TGTGCCAACGGTCGACAGGGCCAAGAGACCCAGTACTTC. This translates into CANGRQGQETQYF.

This clonotype was observed many times. The V call is TRBV6-1, the J call TRBJ2-1, with 11 bases lining up with TRBD1. The CDR3 is 15 residues long. Germline CDR1 reads MNHNS; CDR2 reads SASEGT. The V gene end was trimmed by 5 bases and the J gene end by 7 bases; junction bases not matched to a gene: 7. This CDR3 reads CASSSGTGGKNEQFF. CDR3 coding DNA: TGTGCCAGCAGTTCCGGGACAGGGGGTAAAAATGAGCAGTTCTTC.

Comment on this clonotype: Sequence at one end of the junction differs from germline and may be a read error. This chain joins TRBV7-3 and TRBJ2-3; TRBD2 matches at 11 bases. Germline-derived CDR1 and CDR2 are SGHTA and FQGTGA. The CDR3 runs to 15 residues. The CDR3 bases are TGTGCCAGCGGCTTGGGACTAGCGGGCACAGATACGCAGTATTTT. Protein sequence: CASGLGLAGTDTQYF. Filled out from reference TRBV7-3 and TRBJ2-3, the complete variable domain reads GAGVSQTPSNKVTEKGKYVELRCDPISGHTALYWYRQSLGQGPEFLIYFQGTGAADDSGLPNDRFFAVRPEGSVSTLKIQRTERGDSAVYLCASGLGLAGTDTQYFGPGTRLTVL.

Concerning this clonotype itself: The germline gene is not matched at one end of the junction; a read error may be the cause. The chain is built from TRBV6-1 and TRBJ2-3, with 9 bases that match TRBD2. Germline assignment: CDR1 MNHNS and CDR2 SASEGT. This CDR3 is built from 16 residues. Here the CDR3 reads CAISDPLAGGTDTQYF. The CDR3, as DNA: TGTGCCATCAGTGATCCTTTAGCGGGGGGCACAGATACGCAGTATTTT.

V and J are TRBV18 and TRBJ2-7; D is unclear. CDR3 length equals 15 residues. The V gene's germline CDR1 is KGHSH and CDR2 LQKENI. Trimming cost V 3 bases and J 3 bases, with 15 bases left between them. The DNA for the CDR3 is TGTGCCAGCTCACCCCCCGGGCTCGGCCTCTACGAGCAGTACGTC. Its protein is CASSPPGLGLYEQYV.

This clonotype was detected a few times. The rearrangement uses TRBV5-1 and TRBJ1-3; no clear D. The V and J ends lost 0 bases and 0 bases respectively, with 7 bases between them. This CDR3 is 15 amino acids long. CDR1 SGHRS and CDR2 YFSETQ come from the germline V gene. The CDR3 here is CASSLESSSGNTIYF. The CDR3 coding sequence is TGCGCCAGCAGCTTGGAATCGAGCTCTGGAAACACCATATATTTT.

V and J are TRBV29-1 and TRBJ2-3, with TRBD2 as a possible D gene (6 bases). The CDR3 is 14 residues long. The germline CDR1 and CDR2 sequences are SQVTM and ANQGSEA. The V and J ends lost 1 base and 2 bases respectively, with 10 bases between them. The CDR3 DNA is TGCAGCGTTGAAGTGGGGACTTCCACAGATACGCAGTATTTT. Residues: CSVEVGTSTDTQYF.

This clonotype was recorded at least ten times. V is TRBV6-1 and J is TRBJ2-5; D gene unclear. CDR1 and CDR2 (germline): MNHNS, SASEGT. Trimming left V 6 bases short and J 5 bases short, with 10 bases between. This CDR3 is 12 amino acids long. This CDR3 is CASRDPEETQYF. CDR3 sequence (DNA): TGTGCCAGCAGGGACCCCGAGGAGACCCAGTACTTC.

This clonotype was recorded a few times. The rearrangement joins TRBV24-1 to TRBJ1-5, with a possible D match to TRBD1 (5 bases). The V end was cut by 2 bases, the J end by 1 base, with 14 bases between. The germline CDR1 and CDR2 sequences are KGHDR and SFDVKD. The length of the CDR3 is 17 residues. The DNA for the CDR3 is TGTGCCACCAGTGATTCCGGAGGGGCGCGAAGCAATCAGCCCCAGCATTTT. It translates to CATSDSGGARSNQPQHF.

The CDR3 reads CASSLTGFHSPLHF. CDR3 nucleotides: TGTGCCAGCAGTTTAACAGGGTTTCATTCACCCCTCCACTTT. This sequence joins TRBV6-5 and TRBJ1-6; D possibly corresponds to TRBD1 (6 bases). The CDR3 covers 14 residues. Germline V CDR1 and CDR2: MNHEY, SVGAGI. Between the trimmed V and J ends, which lost 4 bases and 8 bases, there was a span of 12 bases.

This clonotype turned up a few times. The rearrangement uses TRBV5-1 and TRBJ1-2; 7 positions match TRBD1. The CDR3 is made up of 14 amino acids. The junction had 3 bases not matched to a gene; V was cut back by 4 bases and J by 0 bases. From germline, CDR1 is SGHRS and CDR2 YFSETQ. The CDR3 protein is CASSPGTANYGYTF. For the CDR3, the DNA is TGCGCCAGCAGCCCGGGGACAGCTAACTATGGCTACACCTTC. Looking up the rest from reference TRBV5-1 and TRBJ1-2 gives the full variable domain: KAGVTQTPRYLIKTRGQQVTLSCSPISGHRSVSWYQQTPGQGLQFLFEYFSETQRNKGNFPGRFSGRQFSNSRSEMNVSTLELGDSALYLCASSPGTANYGYTFGSGTRLTVV.

Only a few counts were recorded for this clonotype. The chain recombines TRBV27 with TRBJ2-5; TRBD1 agrees at 7 bases. In germline, CDR1 is MNHEY, CDR2 SMNVEV (reference sequence). This CDR3 is 14 amino acids long. The junction had 8 bases not matched to a gene; V was cut back by 5 bases and J by 5 bases. CDR3 DNA: TGTGCCAGCAGTCGAGGGGGCGTATGGGAGACCCAGTACTTC. Encoded protein: CASSRGGVWETQYF.

The chain combines TRBV28 with TRBJ1-2, with 7 positions matching TRBD1. The V and J ends lost 4 bases and 4 bases, in that order; junction bases with no gene match: 3. The length of the CDR3 is 13 residues. CDR1 and CDR2 from the germline V gene are MDHEN and SYDVKM. The CDR3 coding sequence is TGTGCCAGCAGTTCCCGGGACAGCTATGGCTACACCTTC. It is translated as CASSSRDSYGYTF.

This clonotype was observed many times. The chain combines TRBV6-1 with TRBJ2-2; TRBD1 agrees at 9 bases. CDR3 length: 14 residues. V lost 6 bases to trimming and J lost 3 bases; unmatched junction nucleotides: 2. Per germline, CDR1 MNHNS and CDR2 SASEGT. CDR3 nucleotide sequence: TGTGCCAGCAGGGGACAGGGAGACACCGGGGAGCTGTTTTTT. Its translation is CASRGQGDTGELFF.

The genes are TRBV6-2 or TRBV6-3 and TRBJ2-5; D remains unclear. Germline values: CDR1 MNHEY, CDR2 SVGEGT. Trimming removed 0 bases at V and 1 base at J, with 9 bases between. This CDR3 comprises 15 residues. CDR3 nucleotide sequence: TGTGCCAGCAGTTACTCAGTGAACATCCAAGAGACCCAGTACTTC. It is translated as CASSYSVNIQETQYF.

The chain is built from TRBV4-1 and TRBJ1-2; the D gene is possibly TRBD1 (5 bases). This CDR3 region has 15 residues. Looked up from germline, CDR1 is MGHRA and CDR2 is YSYEKL. The V gene lost 1 base and the J gene lost 6 bases, with 15 bases spanning the gap. The CDR3 protein is CASSQAYPGGNGYTF. For the CDR3, the DNA is TGCGCCAGCAGCCAAGCCTACCCGGGGGGGAATGGCTACACCTTC.

The chain recombines TRBV14 with TRBJ1-1; D gene unclear. The CDR3 contains 16 residues. The V end lost 2 bases, the J end lost 4 bases, and 17 bases lay between the germline ends. Germline CDR1 SGHDN, CDR2 FVKESK. The DNA for the CDR3 is TGTGCCAGCAGCCAATTGGTCCGGGCCGAGGGCACTGAAGCTTTCTTT. Protein: CASSQLVRAEGTEAFF.

The chain combines TRBV20-1 with TRBJ2-4; 10 bases align to TRBD2. The CDR3 runs to 17 residues. Germline trimming cut 3 bases from V and 7 bases from J; bases unmatched to any gene: 15. CDR1 DFQATT and CDR2 SNEGSKA come from the germline V gene (reference sequence). The CDR3, as DNA: TGCAGTGCTAGGAGACAGGAGGTAGCGGGGGGAGGGAACATTCAGTACTTC. Translation: CSARRQEVAGGGNIQYF.

The rearrangement links TRBV6-1 to TRBJ2-7; 11 bases map to TRBD1. This CDR3 is built from 13 residues. CDR1 and CDR2 from the germline V gene are MNHNS and SASEGT. V was clipped by 5 bases and J by 8 bases; unmatched bases: 5. CDR3 protein: CASSWTGGVKQYV. CDR3 DNA sequence: TGTGCCAGCAGTTGGACAGGGGGCGTCAAGCAGTACGTC.

The table lists this clonotype with many counts. The chain recombines TRBV7-2 with TRBJ2-1; the D is unclear. V was shortened by 5 bases and J by 0 bases, with 11 bases between the two germline ends. CDR1 SGHTA and CDR2 FQGNSA come from the germline V gene. The CDR3 runs 15 residues. In nucleotides, the CDR3 is TGTGCCAGCAGCGCGACTTTCCGCTCCTACAATGAGCAGTTCTTC. Protein product: CASSATFRSYNEQFF. Full variable domain (missing parts from reference TRBV7-2 and TRBJ2-1): GAGVSQSPSNKVTEKGKDVELRCDPISGHTALYWYRQSLGQGLEFLIYFQGNSAPDKSGLPSDRFSAERTGGSVSTLTIQRTQQEDSAVYLCASSATFRSYNEQFFGPGTRLTVL.

This clonotype was detected only a few times. A much larger clone differs by one base, so this may be a read error. The chain employs TRBV7-9 and TRBJ1-1; unclear D gene. In germline, CDR1 is SEHNR, CDR2 FQNEAQ (reference sequence). V dropped 6 bases and J dropped 1 base, with 3 bases sitting between them. CDR3 size: 11 residues. The CDR3 spells CASRRNTEAFF. As DNA, the CDR3 is TGTGCCAGCAGACGGAACACTGAAGCTTTCTTT.

This clonotype showed up just a few times. The chain uses TRBV29-1 and TRBJ2-3, with a weak D call TRBD1 (5 bases). The V and J ends lost 4 bases and 8 bases respectively, with 7 bases between them. Germline lookup yields CDR1 SQVTM and CDR2 ANQGSEA. This CDR3 has 10 residues. CDR3 sequence reads: CSVGQGTQYF. The DNA for the CDR3 is TGCAGCGTTGGGCAGGGTACGCAGTATTTT.

This clonotype appeared a few times. This rearrangement joins TRBV3-1 to TRBJ2-1; D is unresolved. The V gene's germline CDR1 is LGHDT and CDR2 YNNKEL (reference sequence). The CDR3 runs 12 residues. V gave up 0 bases and J gave up 4 bases, with 1 base separating them. CDR3 in DNA: TGTGCCAGCAGCCAAGAATACAATGAGCAGTTCTTC. The encoded protein is CASSQEYNEQFF.

This clonotype was observed at least ten times. CDR3 in DNA: TGTGCCAGCAGTTTAAAGGGGGTGGATTGGAAACTGTTTTTT. Amino acid sequence: CASSLKGVDWKLFF. The V gene is TRBV28, the J gene TRBJ1-4, with D tentatively TRBD1 (6 bases). V was cut by 2 bases and J by 11 bases, with 15 bases left in between. CDR1 and CDR2 (germline): MDHEN, SYDVKM. The CDR3 runs 14 residues.

A few counts support this clonotype. V gene TRBV19 combines with J gene TRBJ1-5; tentatively, D is TRBD1 (5 bases). Germline V gives CDR1 LNHDA, CDR2 SQIVND (reference sequence). The CDR3 is 15 residues long. The V end was cut by 5 bases, the J end by 7 bases, with 18 bases between. DNA of the CDR3: TGTGCCAGTAGTTACGCGGTTGGGGGGTCCCAGCCCCAGCATTTT. As protein: CASSYAVGGSQPQHF.